This T cell receptor beta chain is from a study of T cells after yellow fever vaccination. Study-wide background: Fractions low in cell number were prepared with SMART-Seq v4 Ultra Low Input. The study's findings and limits: A faster peak, day 5 versus 15, was reached by the weaker secondary response.

This clonotype was detected many times. Its antigen is currently unknown. This CDR3 contains 13 residues. The V and J ends lost 4 bases and 4 bases respectively, with 8 bases between them. Per the germline V gene, CDR1 is ENHRY and CDR2 is SYGVKD. TCRdb ran MiXCR on the 5' RACE reads and lists one entry per CDR3 protein. The data show 200,000 to 300,000 distinct CDR3 sequences, 6% to 8% seen once. The material was CD4+ T cells sorted from PBMCs, obtained on the day of the yellow fever booster vaccination. The rearrangement links TRBV10-3 to TRBJ2-1; D is unresolved. The clonotype was recovered from a man aged 25 to 45 who received the YFV17D yellow fever vaccine. The CDR3 here is CAISVAEYNEQFF. CDR3 bases: TGTGCCATCAGTGTCGCGGAGTACAATGAGCAGTTCTTC.